Described below is a single TCR beta chain sequence and its context. Its matching antigen is unknown. The sample comes from a study of T-cell memory formation after mild COVID-19. Study background: TCR clusters were mostly donor specific. Findings and caveats of the study: For second-wave clones that peaked at day 37, SARS-CoV-2 specificity went unverified. Pre-infection memory carried some responding clones, suggesting that cross-reactive memory joined.

Between the trimmed V and J ends, which lost 2 bases and 0 bases, there was a span of 8 bases. The CDR3 length is 14 residues. TCRdb recomputed calls from the 5' RACE reads with MiXCR, one row per CDR3 protein. The top ten hold approximately 25% of the sample, which has 150,000 or so distinct CDR3 sequences, approximately 25% seen once. The sequence came from an adult woman who had mild COVID-19 (a few samples of this study predate the infection). Cell type and time point are not known. Material: PBMCs or a T cell subset sorted from them (not recorded which). The chain employs TRBV12-3 or TRBV12-4 and TRBJ2-7; the D gene could be TRBD1 or TRBD2 (5 bases each). CDR3 residues: CASSLPGPSYEQYF. As DNA, the CDR3 is TGTGCCAGCAGTTTACCGGGGCCCTCCTACGAGCAGTACTTC.